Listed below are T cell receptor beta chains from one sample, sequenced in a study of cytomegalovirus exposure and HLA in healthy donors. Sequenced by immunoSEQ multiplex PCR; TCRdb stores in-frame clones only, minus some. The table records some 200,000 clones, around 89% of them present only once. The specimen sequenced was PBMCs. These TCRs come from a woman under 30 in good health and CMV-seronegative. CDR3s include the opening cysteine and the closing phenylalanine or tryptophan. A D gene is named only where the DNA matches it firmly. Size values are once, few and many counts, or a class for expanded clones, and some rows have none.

CDR3 protein: CASSLGLLSRLEETQYF
CDR3 DNA: TGTGCCAGCAGCTTAGGGCTCCTGTCTCGACTTGAGGAGACCCAGTACTTC
V gene: TRBV11-2
J gene: TRBJ2-5
clone size: NA
D gene: NA
CDR3 length: 17

CDR3 protein: CASSQGTSGWGVTDTQYF
CDR3 DNA: TGCGCCAGCAGCCAAGGGACTAGCGGGTGGGGGGTGACAGATACGCAGTATTTT
V gene: TRBV4-1
J gene: TRBJ2-3
clone size: NA
D gene: TRBD2
CDR3 length: 18

CDR3 protein: CATSRSSLRGEGYTF
CDR3 DNA: TGTGCCACCAGCAGGTCTAGCCTACGGGGTGAGGGCTACACCTTC
V gene: TRBV15
J gene: TRBJ1-2
clone size: NA
D gene: NA
CDR3 length: 15

CDR3 protein: CATSREPRFLDYGYTF
CDR3 DNA: TGTGCCACCAGCAGAGAGCCTCGATTTCTAGACTATGGCTACACCTTC
V gene: TRBV15
J gene: TRBJ1-2
clone size: NA
D gene: NA
CDR3 length: 16

CDR3 protein: CASSLVFLVAGGKETQYF
CDR3 DNA: TGTGCCAGCAGCTTAGTCTTCTTGGTAGCGGGAGGAAAGGAGACCCAGTACTTC
V gene: TRBV7-2
J gene: TRBJ2-5
clone size: NA
D gene: TRBD2
CDR3 length: 18

CDR3 protein: CAGGEGSGTEAFF
CDR3 DNA: TGTGCCGGGGGGGAAGGGTCCGGCACTGAAGCTTTCTTT
V gene: TRBV30
J gene: TRBJ1-1
clone size: NA
D gene: NA
CDR3 length: 13

CDR3 protein: CASFRTGTEAFF
CDR3 DNA: TGTGCCAGCTTCCGCACAGGGACTGAAGCTTTCTTT
V gene: TRBV18
J gene: TRBJ1-1
clone size: NA
D gene: NA
CDR3 length: 12

CDR3 protein: CATRGGRNTGELFF
CDR3 DNA: TGTGCCACGCGGGGGGGGAGGAACACCGGGGAGCTGTTTTTT
V gene: TRBV19
J gene: TRBJ2-2
clone size: NA
D gene: TRBD2
CDR3 length: 14

CDR3 protein: CASSFVSRYTDTQYF
CDR3 DNA: TGTGCCAGCAGCTTCGTTTCACGGTACACAGATACGCAGTATTTT
V gene: TRBV7-9
J gene: TRBJ2-3
clone size: NA
D gene: NA
CDR3 length: 15

CDR3 protein: CASEAYNTEAFF
CDR3 DNA: TGTGCCAGCGAGGCCTACAACACTGAAGCTTTCTTT
V gene: TRBV9
J gene: TRBJ1-1
clone size: NA
D gene: NA
CDR3 length: 12

CDR3 protein: CASSQSFVRGRSYEQYF
CDR3 DNA: TGCGCCAGCAGCCAGTCCTTCGTCCGCGGGCGCTCCTACGAGCAGTACTTC
V gene: TRBV4-1
J gene: TRBJ2-7
clone size: NA
D gene: NA
CDR3 length: 17

CDR3 protein: CASSEDPSGAYNEQFF
CDR3 DNA: TGCGCCAGCAGTGAGGATCCTAGCGGCGCCTACAATGAGCAGTTCTTC
V gene: TRBV10-1
J gene: TRBJ2-1
clone size: NA
D gene: TRBD2
CDR3 length: 16

CDR3 protein: CASSFSWTRYNEQFF
CDR3 DNA: TGTGCCAGCAGTTTCTCCTGGACTAGGTACAATGAGCAGTTCTTC
V gene: TRBV27
J gene: TRBJ2-1
clone size: NA
D gene: TRBD2
CDR3 length: 15

CDR3 protein: CASSLVPQGRGGTQYF
CDR3 DNA: TGTGCCAGCAGCTTAGTCCCACAGGGGAGAGGGGGGACCCAGTACTTC
V gene: TRBV11-2
J gene: TRBJ2-5
clone size: few
D gene: TRBD1
CDR3 length: 16

CDR3 protein: CASSFTGGGTEAFF
CDR3 DNA: TGTGCCAGCAGCTTTACAGGGGGCGGCACTGAAGCTTTCTTT
V gene: TRBV11-3
J gene: TRBJ1-1
clone size: NA
D gene: TRBD1
CDR3 length: 14

CDR3 protein: CASSHGQGGNTIYF
CDR3 DNA: TGCGCCAGCAGCCATGGACAGGGAGGCAACACCATATATTTT
V gene: TRBV4-3
J gene: TRBJ1-3
clone size: NA
D gene: TRBD1
CDR3 length: 14

CDR3 protein: CASRQGEWDTYSNQPQHF
CDR3 DNA: TGTGCCAGTAGGCAAGGGGAGTGGGACACCTATAGCAATCAGCCCCAGCATTTT
V gene: TRBV19
J gene: TRBJ1-5
clone size: NA
D gene: NA
CDR3 length: 18

CDR3 protein: CASSLGASGSKDTQYF
CDR3 DNA: TGTGCCAGCAGCTTAGGGGCTAGCGGGAGTAAAGATACGCAGTATTTT
V gene: TRBV11-3
J gene: TRBJ2-3
clone size: once
D gene: TRBD2
CDR3 length: 16

CDR3 protein: CASMEDYGYTF
CDR3 DNA: TGTGCCAGCATGGAGGACTATGGCTACACCTTC
V gene: TRBV2
J gene: TRBJ1-2
clone size: NA
D gene: NA
CDR3 length: 11

CDR3 protein: CASSDSRVHTEAFF
CDR3 DNA: TGTGCCAGCAGTGACTCCAGGGTCCACACTGAAGCTTTCTTT
V gene: TRBV2
J gene: TRBJ1-1
clone size: NA
D gene: NA
CDR3 length: 14

CDR3 protein: CATSRGGTLNYGYTF
CDR3 DNA: TGTGCCACCAGCAGGGGGGGAACACTGAACTATGGCTACACCTTC
V gene: TRBV15
J gene: TRBJ1-2
clone size: NA
D gene: NA
CDR3 length: 15

CDR3 protein: CASSYDRGAYNEQFF
CDR3 DNA: TGCGCCAGCAGCTACGACAGGGGCGCCTACAATGAGCAGTTCTTC
V gene: TRBV5-1
J gene: TRBJ2-1
clone size: NA
D gene: TRBD1
CDR3 length: 15

CDR3 protein: CASSSVTIGTGNTGELFF
CDR3 DNA: TGTGCCAGTAGTAGCGTCACGATTGGGACAGGGAACACCGGGGAGCTGTTTTTT
V gene: TRBV19
J gene: TRBJ2-2
clone size: NA
D gene: TRBD1
CDR3 length: 18

CDR3 protein: CASLPYPNSPLHF
CDR3 DNA: TGTGCCAGTCTCCCCTACCCCAATTCACCCCTCCACTTT
V gene: TRBV2
J gene: TRBJ1-6
clone size: NA
D gene: NA
CDR3 length: 13

CDR3 protein: CASNSGQLNTEAFF
CDR3 DNA: TGTGCCAGCAACTCTGGACAGTTGAACACTGAAGCTTTCTTT
V gene: TRBV6-5
J gene: TRBJ1-1
clone size: few
D gene: NA
CDR3 length: 14

CDR3 protein: CASSRGLNGYTF
CDR3 DNA: TGTGCCAGCAGCCGAGGACTTAATGGCTACACCTTC
V gene: TRBV14
J gene: TRBJ1-2
clone size: NA
D gene: NA
CDR3 length: 12

CDR3 protein: CASSRTGGVREKLFF
CDR3 DNA: TGTGCCAGCAGCCGGACAGGGGGCGTGCGGGAAAAACTGTTTTTT
V gene: TRBV4-2
J gene: TRBJ1-4
clone size: NA
D gene: TRBD1
CDR3 length: 15

CDR3 protein: CASSQDTAGNSPLHF
CDR3 DNA: TGTGCCAGCAGCCAAGACACAGCAGGCAATTCACCCCTCCACTTT
V gene: TRBV14
J gene: TRBJ1-6
clone size: NA
D gene: NA
CDR3 length: 15

CDR3 protein: CASSPPGLALGEQFF
CDR3 DNA: TGTGCCAGCAGCCCACCGGGACTAGCTCTAGGTGAGCAGTTCTTC
V gene: TRBV7-2
J gene: TRBJ2-1
clone size: few
D gene: TRBD2
CDR3 length: 15

CDR3 protein: CSSSLTSGGGNEQFF
CDR3 DNA: TGTTCCAGCAGCTTAACTAGCGGGGGGGGGAATGAGCAGTTCTTC
V gene: TRBV7-9
J gene: TRBJ2-1
clone size: NA
D gene: TRBD2
CDR3 length: 15

CDR3 protein: CASSQDWRGAHEQYF
CDR3 DNA: TGTGCCAGCAGCCAAGATTGGCGGGGGGCCCACGAGCAGTACTTC
V gene: TRBV14
J gene: TRBJ2-7
clone size: NA
D gene: TRBD2
CDR3 length: 15

CDR3 protein: CATNNRAGGEAFF
CDR3 DNA: TGTGCCACCAACAATAGGGCAGGCGGGGAAGCTTTCTTT
V gene: TRBV19
J gene: TRBJ1-1
clone size: NA
D gene: NA
CDR3 length: 13

CDR3 protein: CASSLAGQPTVFYGYTF
CDR3 DNA: TGTGCCAGCAGCTTAGCCGGACAGCCCACCGTTTTCTATGGCTACACCTTC
V gene: TRBV7-2
J gene: TRBJ1-2
clone size: NA
D gene: NA
CDR3 length: 17

CDR3 protein: CASSLWDREYRTEAFF
CDR3 DNA: TGTGCCAGCAGTCTTTGGGACAGGGAGTATAGGACTGAAGCTTTCTTT
V gene: TRBV5-8
J gene: TRBJ1-1
clone size: NA
D gene: TRBD1
CDR3 length: 16

CDR3 protein: CASSLGTARSGANVLTF
CDR3 DNA: TGCGCCAGCAGCCTCGGGACTGCCCGATCTGGGGCCAACGTCCTGACTTTC
V gene: TRBV4-1
J gene: TRBJ2-6
clone size: NA
D gene: NA
CDR3 length: 17

CDR3 protein: CASSQGGIAGELFF
CDR3 DNA: TGTGCCAGCAGCCAAGGAGGGATTGCCGGGGAGCTGTTTTTT
V gene: TRBV4-2
J gene: TRBJ2-2
clone size: NA
D gene: NA
CDR3 length: 14

CDR3 protein: CASSPDRLGDTQYF
CDR3 DNA: TGTGCCAGCTCACCAGACAGGTTGGGGGACACGCAGTATTTT
V gene: TRBV18
J gene: TRBJ2-3
clone size: NA
D gene: NA
CDR3 length: 14